The T cell receptor beta chain described here comes from a study of OX40 agonist ivuxolimab in advanced cancers. Worth noting for this clone: Its specificity is unknown.

The study's findings and limits: Doses of 0.1 to 3.0 mg/kg were accompanied by clonal expansion of CD4+ and CD8+ blood T cells by week 6.

Measured with immunoSEQ multiplex PCR; TCRdb has only the in-frame clones, and not every one. The sample lists 44,000 or so clones; 80% to 90% were seen once. The source is an adult with an advanced solid tumor such as melanoma, head and neck, liver or kidney cancer. Sequences were derived from CD4+ or CD8+ T cells sorted from blood, sampled in a trial of the OX40 agonist ivuxolimab.

For the CDR3, the DNA is TGTGCCAGCAGCTTAGATGGGGGGGCCCCCCACCATGAAGCTTTCTTT. Its protein product is CASSLDGGAPHHEAFF. This chain connects TRBV11-2 to TRBJ1-1; perhaps TRBD1 as D (6 bases). Per the germline V gene, CDR1 is SGHAT and CDR2 is FQNNGV. V lost 0 bases to trimming and J lost 7 bases, with 18 bases between them. CDR3 length: 16 residues.